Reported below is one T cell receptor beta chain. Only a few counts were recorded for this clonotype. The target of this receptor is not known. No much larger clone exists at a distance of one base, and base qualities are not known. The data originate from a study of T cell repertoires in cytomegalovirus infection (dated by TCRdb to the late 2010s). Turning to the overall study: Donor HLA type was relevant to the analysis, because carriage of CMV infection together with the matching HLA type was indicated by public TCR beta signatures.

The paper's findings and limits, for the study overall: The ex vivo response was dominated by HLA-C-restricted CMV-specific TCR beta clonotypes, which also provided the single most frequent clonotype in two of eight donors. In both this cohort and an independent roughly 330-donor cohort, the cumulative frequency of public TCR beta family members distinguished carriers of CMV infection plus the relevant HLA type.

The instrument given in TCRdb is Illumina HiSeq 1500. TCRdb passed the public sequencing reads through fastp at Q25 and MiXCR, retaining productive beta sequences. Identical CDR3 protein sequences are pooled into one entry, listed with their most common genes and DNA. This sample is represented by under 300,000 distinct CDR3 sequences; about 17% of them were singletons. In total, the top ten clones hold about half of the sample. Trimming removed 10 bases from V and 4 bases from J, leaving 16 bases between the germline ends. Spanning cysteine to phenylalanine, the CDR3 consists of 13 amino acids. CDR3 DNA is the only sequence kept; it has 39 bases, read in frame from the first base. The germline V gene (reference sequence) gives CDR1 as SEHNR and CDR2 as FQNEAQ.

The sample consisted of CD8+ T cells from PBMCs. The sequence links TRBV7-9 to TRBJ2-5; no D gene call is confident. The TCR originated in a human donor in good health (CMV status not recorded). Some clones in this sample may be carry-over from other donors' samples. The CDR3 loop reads CATGSGVRETQYF. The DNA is TGTGCCACCGGGTCGGGTGTACGAGAGACCCAGTACTTC.